Listed here are 29 T cell receptor beta chains from one sample, sequenced in a study of Ad26.COV2.S vaccination and SARS-CoV-2 variants. Described treatment: about 20 received Ad26.COV2.S at low or high dose, single or two shots; a few received placebo; per-sample allocation not given. Repertoires come from day 63 after the first vaccine or placebo injection. Method: immunoSEQ multiplex PCR; TCRdb's copy keeps in-frame clones and lacks some. This sample has about 470,000 clones; about nine tenths occur once, and the top ten carry 4.3%. This material consisted of peripheral blood, taken in a trial of Ad26.COV2.S vaccine versus placebo. The receptors derive from a person between 18 and 65 years old who received the Ad26.COV2.S COVID-19 vaccine or a placebo.

The rearrangement uses TRBV2 and TRBJ1-2; the D gene is possibly TRBD1 (5 bases). The CDR3 spans 13 residues. Germline assignment: CDR1 SNHLY and CDR2 FYNNEI. V lost 5 bases to trimming and J lost 3 bases, with 10 bases between them. The CDR3 DNA is TGTGCCAGCAGTATCCGGGACGACTATGGCTACACCTTC. It specifies CASSIRDDYGYTF.

This chain connects TRBV9 to TRBJ2-1; 10 bases align to TRBD2. Unmatched junction bases numbered 3, after V lost 2 bases and J lost 4 bases. Germline lookup yields CDR1 SGDLS and CDR2 YYNGEE. This CDR3 contains 15 residues. The DNA for the CDR3 is TGTGCCAGCAGCGTGGGGACTAGCGCTTACAATGAGCAGTTCTTC. Translating gives CASSVGTSAYNEQFF.

This chain joins TRBV6-2 or TRBV6-3 and TRBJ2-1; 9 bases align to TRBD2. CDR1 and CDR2 from the germline V gene are MNHEY and SVGEGT. V trimming: 6 bases; J trimming: 4 bases; junction bases outside the gene matches: 7. CDR3 size: 15 residues. The CDR3, as DNA: TGTGCCAGCAGGTACCTAGCGGGACTATACAATGAGCAGTTCTTC. Translated, it gives CASRYLAGLYNEQFF.

The V gene is TRBV19, the J gene TRBJ2-2; D not resolved. The CDR3 is 14 residues long. Trimming shortened V by 5 bases and J by 4 bases, and 11 bases separated the two germline ends. Germline lookup yields CDR1 LNHDA and CDR2 SQIVND (reference sequence). The CDR3 region has the DNA TGTGCCAGTAGTCGCTTGGTTTCCACCGGGGAGCTGTTTTTT. Its protein is CASSRLVSTGELFF.

V gene TRBV2 combines with J gene TRBJ2-2; maybe TRBD1 (6 bases). Trimming removed 8 bases at V and 0 bases at J, with 13 bases between. This CDR3 has 15 amino acids. Germline V gene data show CDR1 as SNHLY and CDR2 as FYNNEI. The CDR3: CASQMTGANTGELFF. The CDR3, as DNA: TGTGCCAGCCAAATGACAGGCGCGAACACCGGGGAGCTGTTTTTT.

CDR3 region: CASSIGEGILPSGANVLTF. Here the CDR3 DNA reads TGTGCCAGTAGTATAGGAGAGGGGATCCTCCCGTCTGGGGCCAACGTCCTGACTTTC. The chain recombines TRBV19 with TRBJ2-6; D may correspond to TRBD1 or TRBD2 (5 bases each). The V and J ends lost 1 base and 1 base respectively, with 17 bases between them. Germline CDR1 LNHDA, CDR2 SQIVND (reference sequence). CDR3 length equals 19 residues.

The rearrangement links TRBV28 to TRBJ2-3, with D perhaps matching TRBD2 (6 bases). The ends were cut back, 4 bases at V and 11 bases at J, with 22 bases in the middle. The CDR3 is 15 residues long. Looked up from germline, CDR1 is MDHEN and CDR2 is SYDVKM. The CDR3 is CASSWGDIHRMGQYF. DNA of the CDR3: TGTGCCAGCAGTTGGGGGGATATTCACAGGATGGGGCAGTATTTT. The full variable domain, with the rest looked up from reference TRBV28 and TRBJ2-3, is DVKVTQSSRYLVKRTGEKVFLECVQDMDHENMFWYRQDPGLGLRLIYFSYDVKMKEKGDIPEGYSVSREKKERFSLILESASTNQTSMYLCASSWGDIHRMGQYFGPGTRLTVL.

This clone was observed a few times. The gene calls are TRBV19 and TRBJ1-2; D perhaps matches TRBD1 (6 bases). CDR1 and CDR2 from the germline V gene are LNHDA and SQIVND (reference sequence). V dropped 0 bases and J dropped 2 bases, with 13 bases sitting between them. There are 16 residues in the CDR3. CDR3 sequence reads: CASSIDVRGENYGYTF. Written as DNA, the CDR3 is TGTGCCAGTAGTATAGACGTCAGGGGCGAGAACTATGGCTACACCTTC.

V and J are TRBV5-3 and TRBJ2-2; 12 positions agree with TRBD2. TRBV5-3 is labeled an ORF, and its function is uncertain. J lost 3 bases, V lost 4 bases, and 4 bases had no gene match. The CDR3 is 16 residues long. CDR3 sequence: CARSLRTSGDTGELFF. The CDR3 DNA follows: TGTGCCAGAAGCCTCCGGACTAGCGGGGACACCGGGGAGCTGTTTTTT.

The chain employs TRBV2 and TRBJ2-3; a possible D gene is TRBD2 (6 bases). Trimming stripped 7 bases from V and 8 bases from J, with 13 bases between. This CDR3 region has 12 residues. The germline gives CDR1 SNHLY, CDR2 FYNNEI. The CDR3 region has the DNA TGTGCCAGCATGGGGGGTGGTGGTACGCAGTATTTT. It translates to CASMGGGGTQYF.

The V gene is TRBV5-8, the J gene TRBJ2-5; 9 nucleotides match TRBD2. The CDR3 extends over 15 amino acids. Germline CDR1 and CDR2: SGHTS and YDEGEE. With V trimmed by 4 bases and J by 7 bases, 11 bases remained unmatched. DNA of the CDR3: TGTGCCAGCAGCCGAGCGGGAGGCCCGGAATGGACCCAGTACTTC. Amino acids: CASSRAGGPEWTQYF.

This sequence joins TRBV19 and TRBJ1-5; TRBD1 matches 9 bases. After removal of 9 bases from V and 2 bases from J, the junction contained 8 bases not matched to a gene. Germline CDR1 is LNHDA and CDR2 is SQIVND (reference sequence). The CDR3 runs to 15 residues. This CDR3 reads CASSRTGDGNQPQHF. CDR3 nucleotide sequence: TGTGCCAGCTCCCGGACAGGGGACGGCAATCAGCCCCAGCATTTT.

The rearrangement uses TRBV12-3 or TRBV12-4 and TRBJ2-7; tentatively, D is TRBD1 (6 bases). CDR3 length: 13 residues. Deletions cut 1 base from V and 3 bases from J, with 7 bases between. The CDR3 is CASSLVQGYEQYF. Here the CDR3 DNA reads TGTGCCAGCAGTTTAGTACAGGGCTACGAGCAGTACTTC.

V and J are TRBV6-1 and TRBJ1-5, with TRBD1 matching 12 bases. The CDR3 has 16 amino acids. In germline, CDR1 is MNHNS, CDR2 SASEGT. The J segment lost 7 bases and the V segment lost 0 bases, leaving 4 bases of the junction unmatched. CDR3 in amino acids: CASSEAGTGGYQPQHF. Here the CDR3 DNA reads TGTGCCAGCAGTGAAGCTGGGACAGGGGGCTACCAGCCCCAGCATTTT.

The V and J genes are TRBV29-1 and TRBJ2-1; 9 nucleotides match TRBD2. The CDR3 is made up of 15 amino acids. V shed 6 bases, J shed 7 bases, and the junction held 13 bases outside the gene matches. Germline loops: CDR1 SQVTM, CDR2 ANQGSEA. CDR3 in DNA: TGCAGCGTGACGTCGACTAGCGGAGATACAAATGAGCAGTTCTTC. This sequence encodes CSVTSTSGDTNEQFF.

CDR3 DNA: TGCAGCGTTGACGGGGGGGGACAGAGCTACGAGCAGTACTTC. This encodes CSVDGGGQSYEQYF. The chain couples TRBV29-1 to TRBJ2-7; D perhaps matches TRBD2 (8 bases). The CDR3 has 14 amino acids. V gave up 3 bases and J gave up 3 bases, with 15 bases separating them. Germline V gives CDR1 SQVTM, CDR2 ANQGSEA.

The genes are TRBV7-2 and TRBJ1-2, with 8 bases fitting TRBD1. V trimming: 5 bases; J trimming: 6 bases; junction bases outside the gene matches: 8. CDR3 length equals 14 residues. The germline V gene encodes CDR1 SGHTA and CDR2 FQGNSA. The DNA of the CDR3 is TGTGCCAGCAGCACTCGGACAGGGACGAATGGCTACACCTTC. Protein sequence: CASSTRTGTNGYTF.

This chain connects TRBV5-4 to TRBJ2-5; TRBD1 aligns across 9 bases. The CDR3 is 17 residues long. J was trimmed by 2 bases and V by 1 base; bases with no gene match: 9. From germline, CDR1 is SGHNT and CDR2 YYREEE (reference sequence). The DNA of the CDR3 is TGTGCCAGCAGCTTGTGGGGCGACAGGGGGTATCAAGAGACCCAGTACTTC. Its protein product is CASSLWGDRGYQETQYF.

The J gene is TRBJ2-3, the V gene TRBV5-1; TRBD2 matches 9 bases. Germline V CDR1 and CDR2: SGHRS, YFSETQ. V lost 0 bases to trimming and J lost 4 bases; unmatched junction nucleotides: 6. The CDR3 consists of 16 residues. The CDR3 here is CASSLEATSGADTQYF. CDR3 DNA: TGCGCCAGCAGCTTGGAAGCGACTAGCGGAGCAGATACGCAGTATTTT.

This clone was seen a handful of times. This chain links TRBV24-1 with TRBJ2-5; the D gene could be TRBD1 or TRBD2 (5 bases each). Germline V lookup: CDR1 KGHDR, CDR2 SFDVKD. The CDR3 extends over 16 amino acids. V lost 5 bases and J lost 0, with 15 bases in between. Here the CDR3 DNA reads TGTGCCACCAGTGGGGGACCACAACGATACCAAGAGACCCAGTACTTC. Protein sequence: CATSGGPQRYQETQYF.

J is TRBJ1-6 and V is TRBV19, with TRBD1 matching 8 bases. Germline-derived CDR1 and CDR2 are LNHDA and SQIVND (reference sequence). The CDR3 sequence is 19 residues long. J lost 0 bases, V lost 6 bases, and 13 bases had no gene match. In DNA form, the CDR3 reads TGTGCCAGTAGCCGGACCAGGGGGCGGACAAGCTCCTATAATTCACCCCTCCACTTT. Translating it yields CASSRTRGRTSSYNSPLHF.

The rearrangement links TRBV18 to TRBJ1-1; TRBD1 matches 8 bases. CDR1 is KGHSH and CDR2 is LQKENI in the germline V gene. After removal of 1 base from V and 1 base from J, the junction contained 5 bases not matched to a gene. The CDR3 runs to 16 residues. This chain's CDR3 is CASSPRTGRENTEAFF. The CDR3 region has the DNA TGTGCCAGCTCACCACGGACAGGGCGGGAGAACACTGAAGCTTTCTTT. The full variable domain, in which reference TRBV18 and TRBJ1-1 provide the parts outside the CDR3, is NAGVMQNPRHLVRRRGQEARLRCSPMKGHSHVYWYRQLPEEGLKFMVYLQKENIIDESGMPKERFSAEFPKEGPSILRIQQVVRGDSAAYFCASSPRTGRENTEAFFGQGTRLTVV.

This clone was counted a single time. The V call is TRBV4-1, the J call TRBJ2-1; 8 bases line up with TRBD2. The CDR3 runs to 18 residues. Germline lookup yields CDR1 MGHRA and CDR2 YSYEKL. Trimming cost V 0 bases and J 8 bases; bases outside gene matches: 15. DNA for the CDR3: TGCGCCAGCAGCCAAGAGAGCGAGACTAGCGCTGGGGCCGATGAGCAGTTCTTC. It translates to CASSQESETSAGADEQFF.

The rearrangement uses TRBV5-1 and TRBJ2-2, with 7 bases fitting TRBD2. The germline V gene has CDR1 SGHRS and CDR2 YFSETQ. The CDR3 spans 13 residues. J gave up 7 bases and V 4 bases, and 4 bases lay outside the gene matches. CDR3: CASSGRVDGELFF. The CDR3 nucleotides are TGCGCCAGCAGCGGGAGGGTTGACGGGGAGCTGTTTTTT.

This chain joins TRBV29-1 and TRBJ1-1; 9 bases line up with TRBD1. After removal of 7 bases from V and 5 bases from J, the junction contained 8 bases not matched to a gene. CDR3 length: 13 residues. CDR1 and CDR2 (germline): SQVTM, ANQGSEA. For the CDR3, the DNA is TGCAGCGACACCGGACAGGGGCGAACTGAAGCTTTCTTT. It translates to CSDTGQGRTEAFF. The full variable domain, its missing parts supplied by reference TRBV29-1 and TRBJ1-1, is SAVISQKPSRDICQRGTSLTIQCQVDSQVTMMFWYRQQPGQSLTLIATANQGSEATYESGFVIDKFPISRPNLTFSTLTVSNMSPEDSSIYLCSDTGQGRTEAFFGQGTRLTVV.

This clone was counted only a few times. The gene calls are TRBV18 and TRBJ1-5; D uncertain. Trimming stripped 5 bases from V and 0 bases from J, with 8 bases between. Germline V gene data show CDR1 as KGHSH and CDR2 as LQKENI. The CDR3 is 14 amino acids. CDR3 loop: CASSALGSNQPQHF. DNA for the CDR3: TGTGCCAGCTCAGCACTTGGTAGCAATCAGCCCCAGCATTTT.

The chain employs TRBV30 and TRBJ2-7; 10 nucleotides align to TRBD2. Germline V lookup: CDR1 GTSNPN, CDR2 SVGIG (reference sequence). The CDR3 has 19 amino acids. V dropped 0 bases and J dropped 0; count of bases not matched to a gene: 14. The CDR3 spells CAWSVRGLSSGSPSYEQYF. In nucleotides, the CDR3 is TGTGCCTGGAGTGTCAGGGGGTTATCTAGCGGGAGCCCCTCCTACGAGCAGTACTTC.

This chain links TRBV28 with TRBJ1-5; D gene ambiguous. Per germline, CDR1 MDHEN and CDR2 SYDVKM. V lost 2 bases and J lost 0, with 14 bases in between. This CDR3 spans 17 amino acids. The CDR3 DNA sequence: TGTGCCAGCAGTTTAGAGGCGGGCGGTCATAGCAATCAGCCCCAGCATTTT. Its translation: CASSLEAGGHSNQPQHF.

On this clone itself: This specimen includes other DNA sequences encoding the same CDR3. The V call is TRBV5-1, the J call TRBJ2-7; D unresolved. Trimming removed 0 bases from V and 0 bases from J, with 7 bases in between. Germline-derived CDR1 and CDR2 are SGHRS and YFSETQ. The CDR3 extends over 14 amino acids. CDR3 region: CASSLGPSSYEQYF. CDR3 in DNA: TGCGCCAGCAGCTTGGGCCCCAGCTCCTACGAGCAGTACTTC.